The clone carrying this T cell receptor (beta chain) turned up a few times. The sample originates from a study of cytomegalovirus exposure and HLA in healthy donors. The germline V gene has CDR1 GTSNPN and CDR2 SVGIG (reference sequence). The J segment lost 4 bases and the V segment lost 8 bases, leaving 12 bases of the junction unmatched. CDR3 length equals 16 residues. PCR primers comprised 60 Vbeta and 13 Jbeta primers. Libraries were prepared by immunoSEQ multiplex PCR; TCRdb keeps only in-frame clonotypes and omits some of them. The sample consists of around 110,000 clones, 70% to 75% of them appearing once.

This chain connects TRBV30 to TRBJ1-4; TRBD1 matches at 11 bases. This clonotype was sampled from a woman aged 18-29 years in good health and CMV-seronegative. The sample consisted of PBMCs. The CDR3 nucleotides read TGTGCCCGGACATCCGGGACAGGGGGTAATAATGAAAAACTGTTTTTT. This gives the protein CARTSGTGGNNEKLFF. The variable domain in full, completed from reference TRBV30 and TRBJ1-4, reads SQTIHQWPATLVQPVGSPLSLECTVEGTSNPNLYWYRQAAGRGLQLLFYSVGIGQISSEVPQNLSASRPQDRQFILSSKKLLLSDSGFYLCARTSGTGGNNEKLFFGSGTQLSVL.